The 10 T cell receptor beta chains given below trace back to one sample, sequenced in a study of CD8 T cells in Susac syndrome. It was with random hexamers that about 0.45 to 1 ug RNA was reverse transcribed. TCRdb redid the calling of the immunoSEQ multiplex PCR reads with MiXCR, one entry per CDR3 protein. The sample has about 60,000 distinct CDR3 sequences, 90% to 95% seen once; the top ten hold roughly 0.2%. Sequencing was done on a sample of CD8+ T cells from PBMCs. The receptors here all came from a human donor in good health.

The chain recombines TRBV5-1 with TRBJ2-3, with TRBD2 matching 13 bases. CDR1 is SGHRS and CDR2 is YFSETQ in the germline V gene. The CDR3 sequence is 17 residues long. The ends lost 5 bases at V and 9 bases at J; junction bases unmatched: 15. Here the CDR3 reads CASRPGTSGVPSDTQYF. CDR3 sequence (DNA): TGCGCCAGCAGACCCGGGACTAGCGGGGTCCCCAGCGACACGCAGTATTTT.

J is TRBJ2-7 and V is TRBV7-9, with 7 bases lining up with TRBD1. The CDR3 length is 15 residues. The trim removed 5 bases at V and 4 bases at J, leaving 11 bases unmatched. Per the germline V gene, CDR1 is SEHNR and CDR2 is FQNEAQ (reference sequence). CDR3 DNA: TGTGCCAGCAGCCCCAGCCCGACAGGGAGATACGAGCAGTACTTC. Protein: CASSPSPTGRYEQYF. The whole variable domain, remainder taken from reference TRBV7-9 and TRBJ2-7, is DTGVSQNPRHKITKRGQNVTFRCDPISEHNRLYWYRQTLGQGPEFLTYFQNEAQLEKSRLLSDRFSAERPKGSFSTLEIQRTEQGDSAMYLCASSPSPTGRYEQYFGPGTRLTVT.

The CDR3 reads CASSYPRQYNSPLHF. The CDR3 bases are TGTGCCAGCAGTTATCCGCGACAGTATAATTCACCCCTCCACTTT. The chain combines TRBV6-5 with TRBJ1-6; D is perhaps TRBD1 (5 bases). This CDR3 has 15 amino acids. V was pared by 3 bases and J by 4 bases, with 10 bases between. Germline V gives CDR1 MNHEY, CDR2 SVGAGI.

The chain is built from TRBV6-6 and TRBJ1-1; D uncertain. V was pared by 6 bases and J by 5 bases, with 13 bases between. Germline assignment: CDR1 MNHNY and CDR2 SVGAGI (reference sequence). The CDR3 sequence is 13 residues long. The DNA of the CDR3 is TGTGCCAGCAGCCCAGTCGCCATAACTGAAGCTTTCTTT. Translated: CASSPVAITEAFF.

V is TRBV25-1 and J is TRBJ1-2; tentative D call: TRBD1 (5 bases). Trimming cost V 0 bases and J 5 bases, with 7 bases left between them. Germline loops: CDR1 MGHDK, CDR2 SYGVNS. The CDR3 is 13 residues long. The CDR3 sequence: CASSEYQGYGYTF. The CDR3 DNA reads as TGTGCCAGCAGTGAATACCAGGGTTATGGCTACACCTTC.

CDR3 region: CASTRHGSSYEQYF. The DNA for the CDR3 is TGTGCCAGCACACGGCATGGGAGCTCCTACGAGCAGTACTTC. The chain uses TRBV28 and TRBJ2-7; D might be TRBD2 (5 bases). This CDR3 is built from 14 residues. From germline, CDR1 is MDHEN and CDR2 SYDVKM. V dropped 7 bases and J dropped 0 bases, with 13 bases sitting between them.

This chain connects TRBV3-1 to TRBJ1-5; the match to TRBD1 covers 7 bases. Trimming cost V 2 bases and J 4 bases; bases outside gene matches: 2. Per the germline V gene, CDR1 is LGHDT and CDR2 is YNNKEL (reference sequence). The CDR3 is 14 amino acids. In DNA form, the CDR3 reads TGTGCCAGCAGCCAAATACAGGGGAATCAGCCCCAGCATTTT. Amino acids: CASSQIQGNQPQHF.

This clonotype appeared a few times. The chain carries TRBV9 and TRBJ2-1, with D uncertain. CDR1 SGDLS and CDR2 YYNGEE come from the germline V gene. The V gene lost 4 bases and the J gene lost 13 bases, with 21 bases spanning the gap. This CDR3 is built from 14 residues. The CDR3 spells CASSPGLGQNLQFF. The CDR3, as DNA: TGTGCCAGCAGCCCCGGTCTTGGGCAGAACCTACAGTTCTTC.

V gene TRBV30 combines with J gene TRBJ2-1, with D tentatively TRBD2 (6 bases). The ends were cut back, 0 bases at V and 6 bases at J, with 15 bases in the middle. The germline CDR1 and CDR2 sequences are GTSNPN and SVGIG (reference sequence). This CDR3 has 15 amino acids. The CDR3 sequence is CAWSVLTRELNEQFF. Written as DNA, the CDR3 is TGTGCCTGGAGTGTACTTACGCGGGAACTCAATGAGCAGTTCTTC.

The chain joins TRBV15 to TRBJ2-1; 9 bases match TRBD1. V lost 2 bases, J lost 4 bases, and 6 bases stayed unmatched. CDR1 is LNHNV, CDR2 YYDKDF, per germline (reference sequence). The CDR3 consists of 16 residues. In DNA form, the CDR3 reads TGTGCCACCAGCAGAACCCGGGACAGGGCTTACAATGAGCAGTTCTTC. This encodes CATSRTRDRAYNEQFF.